The 25 T cell receptor beta chains in this list originate from one sample, sequenced in a study of T-cell memory formation after mild COVID-19. TCRdb re-called the 5' RACE reads with MiXCR, one entry per CDR3 protein. The data contain more than 80,000 distinct CDR3 sequences, 9.5% to 15% of them singletons. The sequenced sample consisted of PBMCs or a T cell subset sorted from them (not recorded which). The receptors stem from an adult woman who had mild COVID-19 (a few samples of this study predate the infection). Cell type and time point are not known.

This clonotype was seen repeatedly, ten times or more. V gene TRBV28 combines with J gene TRBJ1-2; 9 bases agree with TRBD1. V gave up 5 bases and J gave up 3 bases; unmatched junction bases: 7. The CDR3 sequence is 15 residues long. The germline CDR1 and CDR2 sequences are MDHEN and SYDVKM. As DNA, the CDR3 is TGTGCCAGCAGTGCAGACAGGGGGGTTCACTATGGCTACACCTTC. Protein product: CASSADRGVHYGYTF.

This clonotype was seen only a few times. V gene TRBV7-8 combines with J gene TRBJ1-5; no clear D gene. This CDR3 spans 17 amino acids. V lost 0 bases to trimming and J lost 0 bases, with 12 bases between them. Per germline, CDR1 SGHVS and CDR2 FQNEAQ. The CDR3 DNA is TGTGCCAGCAGCTTAGCGCGGAGCCCCTATAGCAATCAGCCCCAGCATTTT. Translated, it gives CASSLARSPYSNQPQHF.

The sample holds a few counts of this clonotype. This chain joins TRBV12-3 or TRBV12-4 and TRBJ2-3; D gene ambiguous. V lost 5 bases and J lost 0, with 9 bases in between. CDR3 length: 14 residues. The CDR3 protein is CASSALPSTDTQYF. The CDR3 bases are TGTGCCAGCAGTGCACTACCTAGCACAGATACGCAGTATTTT.

This rearrangement joins TRBV4-2 to TRBJ2-1, with 10 bases that match TRBD1. The junction had 3 bases not matched to a gene; V was cut back by 3 bases and J by 7 bases. This CDR3 has 14 residues. In germline, CDR1 is LGHNA, CDR2 YNFKEQ. The CDR3 coding sequence is TGTGCCAGCAGCCAGGGACAGGGGACGAATGAGCAGTTCTTC. The encoded protein is CASSQGQGTNEQFF.

In its sample, this clonotype is medium-sized (0.01 to 0.1%). The rearrangement uses TRBV5-4 and TRBJ1-2; D might be TRBD1 (5 bases). The CDR3 consists of 14 residues. V lost 0 bases, J lost 6 bases, and 12 bases lay in between. Germline CDR1 is SGHNT and CDR2 is YYREEE (reference sequence). The DNA of the CDR3 is TGTGCCAGCAGCTTGGGCCAGGGAGGGAATGGCTACACCTTC. Encoded protein: CASSLGQGGNGYTF.

The chain recombines TRBV5-1 with TRBJ1-5; no definite D call. The V gene lost 2 bases and the J gene lost 2 bases, with 5 bases spanning the gap. The germline V gene has CDR1 SGHRS and CDR2 YFSETQ. The CDR3 is 13 amino acids. The CDR3 region is CASSFGGNQPQHF. CDR3 DNA sequence: TGCGCCAGCAGCTTTGGGGGCAATCAGCCCCAGCATTTT.

The chain uses TRBV12-3 or TRBV12-4 and TRBJ2-3; perhaps TRBD2 as D (7 bases). The germline V and J ends were trimmed by 7 bases and 4 bases, with 18 bases remaining between them. This CDR3 is 15 amino acids long. For the CDR3, the DNA is TGTGCCAGCAACTCTGGGGGGGGCATACCAGATACGCAGTATTTT. It yields the protein CASNSGGGIPDTQYF.

This clonotype was seen a few times. This chain links TRBV29-1 with TRBJ2-3; D is uncertain. CDR3 size: 12 residues. Germline-derived CDR1 and CDR2 are SQVTM and ANQGSEA. V lost 0 bases and J 6 bases, leaving 7 bases between the germline ends. CDR3 region: CSVEEDLDTQYF. Here the CDR3 DNA reads TGCAGCGTTGAAGAGGATTTGGATACGCAGTATTTT.

This clonotype was observed a few times. The genes are TRBV5-1 and TRBJ1-2; 7 nucleotides line up with TRBD1. The J segment lost 5 bases and the V segment lost 9 bases, leaving 19 bases of the junction unmatched. CDR1 and CDR2 (germline): SGHRS, YFSETQ. The CDR3 runs 16 residues. Written as DNA, the CDR3 is TGCGCCACAGAAAGACAGGGATTATGTCTGCCGTATGGCTACACCTTC. Its protein is CATERQGLCLPYGYTF.

This chain uses TRBV9 with TRBJ2-7; 10 bases fit TRBD2. This CDR3 spans 15 amino acids. J was trimmed by 1 base and V by 3 bases; bases with no gene match: 4. The germline gives CDR1 SGDLS, CDR2 YYNGEE. The CDR3 region has the DNA TGTGCCAGCAGCGCTAGCGGGAGTGCGTCCTACGAGCAGTACTTC. It specifies CASSASGSASYEQYF. Full variable domain (missing parts from reference TRBV9 and TRBJ2-7): DSGVTQTPKHLITATGQRVTLRCSPRSGDLSVYWYQQSLDQGLQFLIQYYNGEERAKGNILERFSAQQFPDLHSELNLSSLELGDSALYFCASSASGSASYEQYFGPGTRLTVT.

V is TRBV24-1 and J is TRBJ2-3; 8 bases are shared with TRBD1. The CDR3 length is 17 residues. The V segment lost 3 bases and the J segment 4 bases; nucleotides outside the gene matches: 11. From germline, CDR1 is KGHDR and CDR2 SFDVKD. CDR3 in amino acids: CATSDQSGGAYSDTQYF. The CDR3 DNA is TGTGCCACCAGTGATCAATCAGGGGGCGCCTATTCAGATACGCAGTATTTT.

This clonotype has at least ten counts. The chain carries TRBV3-1 and TRBJ2-1, with D hard to call. Germline CDR1 and CDR2: LGHDT and YNNKEL (reference sequence). This CDR3 is 15 amino acids long. Trimming took off 4 bases at V and 5 bases at J, with 15 bases between the two ends. CDR3 DNA: TGTGCCAGCAGCCCGACGTTTGGATGGCACAATGAGCAGTTCTTC. Translated: CASSPTFGWHNEQFF.

This chain links TRBV9 with TRBJ1-1; the match to TRBD1 covers 7 bases. The germline V gene has CDR1 SGDLS and CDR2 YYNGEE. The CDR3 is 13 amino acids. With 4 bases clipped from V and 8 bases from J, the junction kept 8 bases outside the gene matches. The CDR3 DNA is TGTGCCAGCAGCACCCCAGGGACAGCCGAAGCTTTCTTT. Residues: CASSTPGTAEAFF.

The sample holds a few counts of this clonotype. This chain links TRBV18 with TRBJ2-1; D is unresolved. Per the germline V gene, CDR1 is KGHSH and CDR2 is LQKENI. V lost 4 bases and J lost 1, with 11 bases in between. CDR3 length equals 15 residues. The CDR3 loop is CASSLDGPSYNEQFF. The CDR3 region has the DNA TGTGCCAGCTCACTAGACGGTCCTTCCTACAATGAGCAGTTCTTC.

This clonotype appeared a few times. The chain has TRBV7-6 and TRBJ2-1; perhaps D is TRBD1 or TRBD2 (6 bases each). Per germline, CDR1 SGHVS and CDR2 FNYEAQ. Trimming shortened V by 6 bases and J by 5 bases, and 20 bases separated the two germline ends. The CDR3 runs to 16 residues. CDR3 nucleotides: TGTGCCAGCAGTTCTCTGAAGGGGGGAACGGACAATGAGCAGTTCTTC. This encodes CASSSLKGGTDNEQFF. Variable domain in full (rest from reference TRBV7-6 and TRBJ2-1): GAGVSQSPRYKVTKRGQDVALRCDPISGHVSLYWYRQALGQGPEFLTYFNYEAQQDKSGLPNDRFSAERPEGSISTLTIQRTEQRDSAMYRCASSSLKGGTDNEQFFGPGTRLTVL.

This chain uses TRBV27 with TRBJ1-2; 9 positions match TRBD1. Germline CDR1 MNHEY, CDR2 SMNVEV (reference sequence). V shed 5 bases, J shed 1 base, and the junction held 11 bases outside the gene matches. The CDR3 extends over 17 amino acids. In DNA, the CDR3 is TGTGCCAGCAGTATCCGACGGACAGGGGAATTTAACTATGGCTACACCTTC. This gives the protein CASSIRRTGEFNYGYTF.

This clonotype appeared a few times. The chain recombines TRBV27 with TRBJ2-1; tentatively, D is TRBD2 (6 bases). Germline values: CDR1 MNHEY, CDR2 SMNVEV (reference sequence). V lost 4 bases and J 5 bases, leaving 9 bases between the germline ends. The CDR3 totals 13 residues. CDR3: CASSWGRNNEQFF. In DNA, the CDR3 is TGTGCCAGCAGTTGGGGGAGGAACAATGAGCAGTTCTTC.

The CDR3 protein is CASSVGSGNNEQFF. In DNA form, the CDR3 reads TGTGCCAGCAGCGTGGGTAGCGGCAACAATGAGCAGTTCTTC. The genes are TRBV9 and TRBJ2-1; D is possibly TRBD2 (6 bases). The germline gives CDR1 SGDLS, CDR2 YYNGEE. The CDR3 contains 14 residues. Trimming removed 2 bases from V and 5 bases from J, with 11 bases in between.

The V and J genes are TRBV5-6 and TRBJ2-2; D call uncertain. The V gene's germline CDR1 is SGHDT and CDR2 YYEEEE. V was pared by 4 bases and J by 1 base, with 5 bases between. This CDR3 is 13 amino acids long. In DNA form, the CDR3 reads TGTGCCAGCAGCCCGGAGAACACCGGGGAGCTGTTTTTT. Protein product: CASSPENTGELFF.

V usage is TRBV5-6 and J usage is TRBJ2-3; 10 bases map to TRBD2. Germline V gives CDR1 SGHDT, CDR2 YYEEEE. V was clipped by 0 bases and J by 4 bases; unmatched bases: 8. This CDR3 contains 17 residues. The CDR3 spells CASSLETSGSGSDTQYF. The CDR3 nucleotides read TGTGCCAGCAGCTTGGAGACTAGCGGGTCTGGGTCAGATACGCAGTATTTT.

This clonotype was observed a few times. CDR3 sequence (DNA): TGTGCCAGCAGCTTAGGGATAGGGAACACTGAAGCTTTCTTT. Translation: CASSLGIGNTEAFF. V usage is TRBV7-9 and J usage is TRBJ1-1; D not certain. CDR1 and CDR2 (germline): SEHNR, FQNEAQ (reference sequence). The CDR3 loop spans 14 amino acids. The V end lost 1 base, the J end lost 1 base, and 7 bases lay between the germline ends.

DNA of the CDR3: TGTGCCAGCAGCTCGCAACTGAACACCGGGGAGCTGTTTTTT. Its translation is CASSSQLNTGELFF. The genes are TRBV11-2 and TRBJ2-2; D uncertain. This CDR3 is built from 14 residues. Germline CDR1 is SGHAT and CDR2 is FQNNGV. Trimming left V 4 bases short and J 1 base short, with 7 bases between.

V gene TRBV4-1 combines with J gene TRBJ2-3, with 7 bases lining up with TRBD2. The ends lost 5 bases at V and 0 bases at J; junction bases unmatched: 8. The germline CDR1 and CDR2 sequences are MGHRA and YSYEKL. The CDR3 has 16 amino acids. The CDR3 protein is CASSAGTTPSTDTQYF. CDR3 coding DNA: TGCGCCAGCAGCGCTGGGACTACTCCTAGCACAGATACGCAGTATTTT.

The chain has TRBV24-1 and TRBJ2-5, with 12 bases that match TRBD1. V dropped 7 bases and J dropped 3; count of bases not matched to a gene: 11. Germline CDR1 and CDR2: KGHDR and SFDVKD. This CDR3 is built from 17 residues. CDR3 in DNA: TGTGCCACCAGCGGGGGGACAGGGGGCGGTTTCGAAGAGACCCAGTACTTC. It encodes CATSGGTGGGFEETQYF.

By frequency in the sample, this clonotype is medium-sized. CDR3 residues: CSAEDWTGSYEQYF. The DNA of the CDR3 is TGCAGTGCTGAAGACTGGACAGGGAGCTACGAGCAGTACTTC. The V and J genes are TRBV20-1 and TRBJ2-7, with 8 bases that match TRBD1. This CDR3 region has 14 residues. Trimming removed 5 bases from V and 3 bases from J; junction bases left unmatched: 9. Germline-derived CDR1 and CDR2 are DFQATT and SNEGSKA (reference sequence).